This T cell receptor (beta chain) originates from a study of cytomegalovirus exposure and HLA in healthy donors. The primer mix had 60 Vbeta and 13 Jbeta primers. Repertoires were generated with immunoSEQ multiplex PCR, while TCRdb's copy carries only in-frame clones and drops some. Among about 130,000 clones, about 74% were seen once, and the ten largest hold 5.5% to 7%. After removal of 3 bases from V and 5 bases from J, the junction contained 12 bases not matched to a gene. Germline V gene sequence: CDR1 GTSNPN, CDR2 SVGIG (reference sequence). This CDR3 has 15 amino acids. V usage is TRBV30 and J usage is TRBJ1-2, with 7 bases that match TRBD1. The sequenced sample consisted of PBMCs. The TCR originated in a man in his forties in good health and CMV-seropositive. CDR3 DNA: TGTGCCTGGAGGAGAGAGGGACAGAAAGTGTATGGCTACACCTTC. Translating gives CAWRREGQKVYGYTF. Combining the CDR3 with reference TRBV30 and TRBJ1-2 gives the whole variable domain SQTIHQWPATLVQPVGSPLSLECTVEGTSNPNLYWYRQAAGRGLQLLFYSVGIGQISSEVPQNLSASRPQDRQFILSSKKLLLSDSGFYLCAWRREGQKVYGYTFGSGTRLTVV.